This T cell receptor beta chain was obtained from a study of blood T cells in healthy people across ages (dated by TCRdb to the mid-2010s). Notes on the research overall: In model experiments, template switching captured about one uniquely barcoded TCR beta cDNA molecule for every two T cells. To track age-related changes in TCR beta repertoire diversity, the study relied on deep sequencing normalized with unique cDNA molecular identifiers. The donors were split into four age groups: young (average around 15 years), middle-aged (roughly 40), aged (about 56) and long-lived (about 74). To avoid experimental bias, donors of different ages were spread randomly across the sequencing lanes. For two donors (one aged 18 to 30 and one aged 80 or older), the study analyzed two additional independent replicas of 1 million unique cDNA reads from the same blood draw. Broad study findings and their caveats: The long-lived group showed more naive CD4+ T cells, fewer expanded clones and increased TCR diversity than the aged group, suggesting age selection. As age increased, observed TCR beta diversity per million T cells dropped in a roughly linear way, and a significant reduction was already evident by age 40. The CMV infection status of donors was not known, potentially confounding age-related changes in expanded clonotypes. There was a strong correlation between observed TCR beta diversity and the percentage of naive T cells measured by flow cytometry. Since profiling was done on bulk unsorted PBMCs, naive and antigen-experienced compartments could not be conclusively compared. Estimates of total diversity based on one million sequenced T cells were regarded as lower bounds and as underestimates.

The roughly 38 donors, aged about 6 to 95 years, were systemically healthy Caucasian individuals from Russia. Each donor gave ten milliliters of peripheral blood, collected into EDTA-treated Vacutainer tubes. Ficoll-Paque density-gradient centrifugation was used to isolate PBMCs, with at least 7 million per sample. Total RNA, at least 6 micrograms per sample, was extracted from PBMCs with Trizol reagent. Naive CD45RAhigh/CD27high T cell percentages were measured by flow cytometry on a PBMC aliquot from every donor. V sheds 0 bases and J sheds 0 bases, leaving 5 bases between their ends. The germline V gene (reference sequence) provides CDR1 MNHEY and CDR2 SMNVEV. Including the terminal cysteine and phenylalanine, the CDR3 comprises 15 residues. CDR3 DNA is the only sequence kept; it has 45 bases, read in frame from the first base. Library generation was performed with 5' RACE. The sequencer listed for this sample is Illumina HiSeq 2500. A second PCR of roughly 7 to 11 cycles was performed with a sample-barcoded 5' primer and a J-beta primer mix. A unique molecular identifier was introduced onto each TCR beta cDNA molecule by a template-switch 5' adaptor carrying 12 random nucleotides. At least 2.5 million CDR3-containing paired-end reads were obtained from each sample. The Mint cDNA synthesis kit, primed by a TRBC-specific oligonucleotide, was used to synthesize first-strand cDNA from all RNA. Following uracil-DNA glycosylase treatment, a first 18-cycle PCR with universal primers M1SS and BC2_uni_R was performed on all cDNA. Concerning the study's data processing: For normalization, 1 million high-quality reads were randomly selected from each sample, with every read carrying a distinct molecular identifier. Reads sharing molecular identifiers were discarded rather than binned into consensus sequences. CDR3 identification, clonotype clustering and error correction used MiTCR with a Q25 quality threshold and the strictest error-elimination algorithm. A nonparametric unseen species model with Euler transformation was used to estimate lower-bound total TCR beta diversity. Through fastp at Q25 and MiXCR, TCRdb rebuilt clones from the public reads, retaining in-frame beta chains. CDR3 protein duplicates are merged, each entry listing the most common genes and DNA. TCRdb, not the authors, supplied the V and J calls. A total of around 1,500,000 distinct CDR3 sequences appear in this sample, 42% of them only once. The top ten clonotypes cover roughly 7.9% of the sample.

This clonotype was counted between two and nine times. Its cognate antigen has yet to be identified. No much larger clone exists at a distance of one base, and base qualities are not known. The sequenced material came from blood. The source of this sequence is a woman aged 18-30 years in good health. The chain joins TRBV27 to TRBJ2-2, with the D gene not confidently named. In nucleotide form, the sequence is TGTGCCAGCAGTTTATCCTTTTCGAACACCGGGGAGCTGTTTTTT. Its translation reads: CASSLSFSNTGELFF.